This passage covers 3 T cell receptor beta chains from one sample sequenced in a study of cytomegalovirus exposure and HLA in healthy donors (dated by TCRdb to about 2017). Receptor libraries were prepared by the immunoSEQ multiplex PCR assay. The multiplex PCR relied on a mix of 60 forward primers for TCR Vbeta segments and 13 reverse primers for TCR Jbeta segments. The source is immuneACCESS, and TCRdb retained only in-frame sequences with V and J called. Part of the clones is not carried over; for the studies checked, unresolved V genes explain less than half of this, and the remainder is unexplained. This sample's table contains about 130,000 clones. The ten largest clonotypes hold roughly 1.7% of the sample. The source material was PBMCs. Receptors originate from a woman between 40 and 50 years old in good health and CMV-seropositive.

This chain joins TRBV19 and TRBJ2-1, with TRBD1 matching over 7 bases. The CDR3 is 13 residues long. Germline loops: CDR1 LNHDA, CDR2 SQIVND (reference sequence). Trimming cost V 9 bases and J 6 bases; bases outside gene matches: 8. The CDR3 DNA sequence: TGTGCCAGCAGCGACAGGGTTGGCAATGAGCAGTTCTTC. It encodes CASSDRVGNEQFF.

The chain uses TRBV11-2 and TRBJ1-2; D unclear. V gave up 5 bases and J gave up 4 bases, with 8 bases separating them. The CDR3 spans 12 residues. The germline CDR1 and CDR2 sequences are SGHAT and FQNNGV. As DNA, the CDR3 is TGTGCCAGCAGCCCCGAGTTCTATGGCTACACCTTC. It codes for CASSPEFYGYTF.

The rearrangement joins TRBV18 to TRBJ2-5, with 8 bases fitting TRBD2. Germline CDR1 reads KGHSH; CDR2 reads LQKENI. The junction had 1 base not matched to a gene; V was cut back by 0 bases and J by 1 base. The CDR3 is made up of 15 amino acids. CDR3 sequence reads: CASSPPAGAQETQYF. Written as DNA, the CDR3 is TGTGCCAGCTCACCACCAGCGGGGGCCCAAGAGACCCAGTACTTC.